The TCR beta chain described here comes from a study of T cell responses to AZD1222 COVID-19 vaccine. General study points: The peak T cell response came first, and repertoires were sampled only after it. Breadth and depth of Spike-specific TCRs rose after two AZD1222 doses. Spike regions recognized by vaccine-associated CD4 TCRs spanned the protein, led by 160-218 and 743-854.

Data came from immunoSEQ multiplex PCR; TCRdb stores just in-frame clones and leaves some out. The sample shows about 140,000 clones, 92% of them seen only once. Trimming shortened V by 1 base and J by 6 bases, and 16 bases separated the two germline ends. The CDR3 contains 16 residues. Germline V gene data show CDR1 as LGHNA and CDR2 as YSLEER. This clone showed up just a few times. Its antigen is unknown. This TCR came from an adult who received the AZD1222 COVID-19 vaccine. The chain employs TRBV4-3 and TRBJ1-5, with D possibly matching TRBD1 (5 bases). Specimen: peripheral blood, collected 28 days after the second AZD1222 dose. The CDR3 nucleotides read TGCGCCAGCAGCCAAGGCCTGACGGGGGGAGGTCAGCCCCAGCATTTT. Amino acids: CASSQGLTGGGQPQHF.